The rows below give T cell receptor beta chains drawn from one sample of a study of PD-L1 blockade in urothelial cancer. Method: immunoSEQ multiplex PCR; TCRdb's copy keeps in-frame clones and lacks some. The table has about 87,000 clones, 84% seen once. This specimen consisted of PBMCs, obtained around atezolizumab (anti-PD-L1) treatment. These receptor sequences come from a man between 60 and 70 years old with urothelial cancer. The CDR3 runs from the conserved cysteine through the conserved F or W. A D gene is named only where the DNA matches it firmly. Clone size appears in some rows only: once, few, many, or a class for an expanded clone.

-	TRBV19	TRBJ2-5	TRBD2	CASHPSSGGETQYF	TGTGCCAGTCATCCCTCTAGCGGGGGAGAGACCCAGTACTTC
-	TRBV28	TRBJ2-7	TRBD1	CASRVAGTGTGEQYF	TGTGCCAGCAGAGTCGCCGGGACAGGGACAGGCGAGCAGTACTTC
-	TRBV19	TRBJ2-1	TRBD2	CASREQGAGGYNEQFF	TGTGCCAGTAGAGAACAAGGGGCGGGGGGATACAATGAGCAGTTCTTC
-	TRBV27	TRBJ2-7	-	CASSLSRSSYEQYF	TGTGCCAGCAGTTTATCGCGGTCCTCCTACGAGCAGTACTTC
-	TRBV7-6	TRBJ2-3	TRBD2	CASSFRTGRGRTDTQYF	TGTGCCAGCAGCTTCCGCACCGGGCGGGGGAGAACAGATACGCAGTATTTT
-	TRBV27	TRBJ2-6	TRBD1	CASSLGTVLSGANVLTF	TGTGCCAGCAGTTTAGGGACAGTCCTCTCTGGGGCCAACGTCCTGACTTTC
once	TRBV7-2	TRBJ2-1	-	CASSSGGEQFF	TGTGCCAGCAGCTCAGGAGGTGAGCAGTTCTTC
-	TRBV29-1	TRBJ2-3	TRBD1	CSPAFDRAQYF	TGCAGCCCCGCCTTTGACAGGGCGCAGTATTTT
once	TRBV4-1	TRBJ2-5	-	CASSQEPGRGGAETQYF	TGCGCCAGCAGCCAAGAACCCGGGAGAGGAGGAGCTGAGACCCAGTACTTC
-	TRBV6-5	TRBJ2-7	-	CASSFSSVGRTYEQYF	TGTGCCAGCAGTTTCTCCTCAGTGGGGCGCACCTACGAGCAGTACTTC
-	TRBV18	TRBJ2-1	-	CASSPLDREQFF	TGTGCCAGCTCACCATTGGACAGAGAGCAGTTCTTC
-	TRBV5-1	TRBJ2-5	-	CASSLLAEQETQYF	TGCGCCAGCAGCTTGCTGGCGGAACAAGAGACCCAGTACTTC
-	TRBV30	TRBJ1-5	TRBD1	CAWTGQGSNQPQHF	TGTGCCTGGACCGGACAGGGGAGCAATCAGCCCCAGCATTTT
-	TRBV5-6	TRBJ2-3	TRBD1	CASSLEGQGTDTQYF	TGTGCCAGCAGCTTGGAGGGACAGGGCACAGATACGCAGTATTTT
-	TRBV5-1	TRBJ1-4	TRBD1	CASSSRDRGFATNEKLFF	TGCGCCAGCAGCAGCCGGGACAGGGGTTTTGCAACTAATGAAAAACTGTTTTTT
-	TRBV6-1	TRBJ1-4	-	CASSENSLPPNGEKLFF	TGTGCCAGCAGTGAAAATAGTCTACCACCTAACGGTGAAAAACTGTTTTTT
-	TRBV25-1	TRBJ1-1	TRBD1	CASSGTGGSTEAFF	TGTGCCAGCAGTGGAACAGGGGGATCCACTGAAGCTTTCTTT
once	TRBV15	TRBJ1-2	-	CATSNDHTGTRPF	TGTGCCACTAGTAACGACCACACGGGGACACGCCCCTTC
-	TRBV6-5	TRBJ1-4	-	CASSTSGATNEKLFF	-
-	TRBV29-1	TRBJ1-1	-	CSAATGLNTEAFF	TGCAGCGCTGCGACAGGTTTGAACACTGAAGCTTTCTTT
-	TRBV6-1	TRBJ1-4	-	CASSGGGSIATNEKLFF	TGTGCCAGCAGTGGGGGGGGCAGTATTGCAACTAATGAAAAACTGTTTTTT
-	TRBV29-1	TRBJ2-3	TRBD2	CSVDGLAGDLTDTQYF	TGCAGCGTTGACGGACTAGCGGGGGATCTAACAGATACGCAGTATTTT
once	TRBV6-1	TRBJ2-3	TRBD1	CASSADRGSPGADTQYF	TGTGCCAGCAGTGCGGACAGGGGGTCGCCGGGGGCAGATACGCAGTATTTT
-	TRBV5-1	TRBJ1-6	-	CASSLGGEVVSPLHF	TGCGCCAGCAGCTTGGGGGGGGAGGTGGTTTCACCCCTCCACTTT
-	TRBV19	TRBJ2-3	-	CASSNRVTDTQYF	TGTGCCAGTAGCAACAGGGTAACAGATACGCAGTATTTT
-	TRBV5-4	TRBJ1-1	TRBD1	CASSIDLAGGRAFF	TGTGCCAGCAGCATTGATCTGGCAGGGGGCCGAGCTTTCTTT
-	TRBV10-3	TRBJ2-7	TRBD2	CAISESGTSAEEQYF	TGTGCCATCAGTGAGAGCGGGACTTCGGCGGAGGAGCAGTACTTC
-	TRBV28	TRBJ1-5	TRBD1	CASSFGSGQAQPQHF	TGTGCCAGCAGTTTCGGTTCGGGACAGGCGCAGCCCCAGCATTTT
-	TRBV6-1	TRBJ2-7	-	CASSYRQTYEQYF	TGTGCCAGCAGTTATCGACAGACCTACGAGCAGTACTTC
once	TRBV6-1	TRBJ2-1	TRBD1	CASAGQGYNEQFF	TGTGCCAGCGCCGGACAGGGCTACAATGAGCAGTTCTTC
-	TRBV7-2	TRBJ2-2	-	CASSLDGAGNTGELFF	TGTGCCAGCAGCTTAGATGGGGCAGGGAACACCGGGGAGCTGTTTTTT
-	TRBV10-1	TRBJ2-2	TRBD1	CASIPAYRGNTGELFF	TGCGCCAGCATCCCGGCGTACAGGGGGAACACCGGGGAGCTGTTTTTT
few	TRBV18	TRBJ2-3	TRBD2	CASSRTSGAQTQYF	TGTGCCAGCTCCCGGACTAGCGGGGCTCAGACGCAGTATTTT
-	TRBV2	TRBJ2-3	TRBD2	CASSGAGGPATQYF	TGTGCCAGCAGCGGTGCGGGGGGGCCAGCAACGCAGTATTTT
-	TRBV6-4	TRBJ1-5	TRBD1	CASSDSWDRGLDQPQHF	TGTGCCAGCAGTGACTCCTGGGACAGGGGTTTGGATCAGCCCCAGCATTTT